This T cell receptor beta chain was recovered during a study of T cells in Graves' hyperthyroidism and ophthalmopathy. Findings of the study overall: Before onset, by a median of around six months, the model predicted ophthalmopathy.

RNA transcripts were the template for amplifying TCR beta CDR3 regions. The HTBI primer set was used in a first-round RT-PCR of the TCR CDR3. One entry per CDR3 protein, called by TCRdb with MiXCR from the multiplex PCR reads. The sample contains 500,000 to 600,000 distinct CDR3 sequences, roughly 46% of which appear only once. The study excluded patients with uncontrolled infection, other autoimmune disease, pregnancy or lactation. Clinicians diagnosed patients from clinical symptoms, serum thyroxine and TRAb, thyroid ultrasound and orbital computed tomography. Trimming shortened V by 3 bases and J by 5 bases, and 11 bases separated the two germline ends. Germline CDR1 is SGHRS and CDR2 is YFSETQ. This CDR3 has 14 residues. In regard to this clonotype: The target antigen is unknown.

The genes are TRBV5-1 and TRBJ1-4; D is ambiguous. The TCR was taken from a woman aged 18-35 years with Graves' hyperthyroidism. Sequenced material: peripheral blood or thyroid tissue (not recorded which). The CDR3 protein is CASSSTSGNEKLFF. CDR3 coding DNA: TGCGCCAGCAGCTCGACTAGCGGGAATGAAAAACTGTTTTTT.